Listed here is a single TCR beta chain. This record belongs to a study of blood T cell repertoires in COVID-19. The wider study: Collection of acute and convalescent COVID-19 samples took place in the United States, Italy and Spain.

Per the authors' pipeline: Quantification of nucleated cells was approximated via reference gene primer amplification. Generated by immunoSEQ multiplex PCR, the TCRdb table keeps only in-frame clones and is missing some. The V and J calls and clone size are taken from that table; D and trimming were inferred from the DNA. This table holds under 400,000 clones, almost 90% found once. Germline V gene data show CDR1 as MNHEY and CDR2 as SMNVEV (reference sequence). The V and J ends lost 7 bases and 1 base, in that order; junction bases with no gene match: 7. This CDR3 comprises 15 residues. The sample comprised peripheral blood. This clonotype originated in a man between 18 and 35 years old with active or convalescent COVID-19. V and J are TRBV27 and TRBJ2-7; 10 nucleotides match TRBD1. CDR3 nucleotide sequence: TGTGCCAGCAATCCGGGACAGGGGCTATCCTACGAGCAGTACTTC. Encoded protein: CASNPGQGLSYEQYF.